These 14 T cell receptor beta chains came from one sample sequenced in a study of technical replicates of blood from several donors. This table comes from immunoSEQ multiplex PCR, and its TCRdb copy is limited to in-frame clones, with some not included. The sample lists some 80,000 clones, about 81% occurring once. The sequenced sample consisted of PBMCs. The receptors come from a human donor in good health. Some clones in this sample may be carry-over from other donors' samples.

The chain carries TRBV5-6 and TRBJ2-1; D not resolved. V lost 3 bases to trimming and J lost 10 bases, with 14 bases between them. CDR3 length: 13 residues. Germline V gives CDR1 SGHDT, CDR2 YYEEEE. Here the CDR3 DNA reads TGTGCCAGCAGCTACCTCACCGGTTCGGAGCAGTTCTTC. Amino acids: CASSYLTGSEQFF.

The V and J genes are TRBV5-4 and TRBJ1-2, with TRBD1 matching 7 bases. This CDR3 has 17 amino acids. The germline V gene encodes CDR1 SGHNT and CDR2 YYREEE (reference sequence). V gave up 0 bases and J gave up 8 bases; unmatched junction bases: 16. The CDR3 nucleotides read TGTGCCAGCAGCTTGGGAGGTCTGCGAACCGGGACAGACGGCTACACCTTC. It codes for CASSLGGLRTGTDGYTF.

This clone appeared many times. V is TRBV29-1 and J is TRBJ1-2; 9 nucleotides line up with TRBD1. The germline gives CDR1 SQVTM, CDR2 ANQGSEA. V dropped 5 bases and J dropped 4; count of bases not matched to a gene: 2. The CDR3 is 12 residues long. The DNA for the CDR3 is TGCAGCGTTTCGGACAGGGGCTATGGCTACACCTTC. It translates to CSVSDRGYGYTF. Looking up the rest from reference TRBV29-1 and TRBJ1-2 gives the full variable domain: SAVISQKPSRDICQRGTSLTIQCQVDSQVTMMFWYRQQPGQSLTLIATANQGSEATYESGFVIDKFPISRPNLTFSTLTVSNMSPEDSSIYLCSVSDRGYGYTFGSGTRLTVV.

The chain is built from TRBV7-9 and TRBJ2-1, with TRBD2 identical over 8 bases. The CDR3 has 15 residues. The J segment lost 9 bases and the V segment lost 4 bases, leaving 11 bases of the junction unmatched. Germline CDR1 SEHNR, CDR2 FQNEAQ (reference sequence). CDR3 nucleotide sequence: TGTGCCAGCAGCTGGGGCAGCGGGAGCCCTGGTGAGCAGTTCTTC. Amino acid sequence: CASSWGSGSPGEQFF.

The V call is TRBV7-4, the J call TRBJ1-6, with 7 bases aligning to TRBD1. Germline lookup yields CDR1 SGHVT and CDR2 SQSDAQ. This CDR3 is built from 19 residues. Germline trimming cut 1 base from V and 1 base from J; bases unmatched to any gene: 10. The DNA for the CDR3 is TGTGCCAGCAGCTTAGGGACAGGTCCAGGTAGATCCTATAATTCACCCCTCCACTTT. It specifies CASSLGTGPGRSYNSPLHF.

This clone showed up just once. The V and J genes are TRBV7-6 and TRBJ2-1; a weak D match, TRBD1 (6 bases). CDR3 size: 17 residues. The V gene's germline CDR1 is SGHVS and CDR2 FNYEAQ. V lost 3 bases to trimming and J lost 7 bases, with 22 bases between them. CDR3 nucleotide sequence: TGTGCCAGCAGCTTGTATCAACCGGGACACTCTGCAAATGAGCAGTTCTTC. Its protein is CASSLYQPGHSANEQFF.

The J gene is TRBJ2-1, the V gene TRBV27; 11 bases line up with TRBD2. The CDR3 spans 15 residues. Germline lookup yields CDR1 MNHEY and CDR2 SMNVEV (reference sequence). J was trimmed by 8 bases and V by 5 bases; bases with no gene match: 8. CDR3: CASSVTSGSNDEQFF. The CDR3 DNA reads TGTGCCAGCAGTGTCACTAGCGGGAGTAACGATGAGCAGTTCTTC.

This clone was picked up a small number of times. The gene calls are TRBV6-1 and TRBJ1-5, with D maybe TRBD1 (5 bases). Germline CDR1 reads MNHNS; CDR2 reads SASEGT. The CDR3 contains 15 residues. Trimming removed 0 bases at V and 3 bases at J, with 9 bases between. CDR3: CASSEARGYNQPQHF. DNA for the CDR3: TGTGCCAGCAGTGAAGCGCGGGGCTACAATCAGCCCCAGCATTTT.

J is TRBJ2-7 and V is TRBV7-9; TRBD1 might be the D (6 bases). Trimming shortened V by 7 bases and J by 5 bases, and 12 bases separated the two germline ends. Germline V gene sequence: CDR1 SEHNR, CDR2 FQNEAQ (reference sequence). This CDR3 has 12 residues. Here the CDR3 reads CASTRGGHEQYF. The CDR3 nucleotides read TGTGCCAGCACCCGTGGGGGCCACGAGCAGTACTTC.

This rearrangement joins TRBV6-4 to TRBJ2-1, with 13 bases identical to TRBD2. CDR1 MRHNA and CDR2 SNTAGT come from the germline V gene. There are 16 residues in the CDR3. V shed 4 bases, J shed 2 bases, and the junction held 2 bases outside the gene matches. The CDR3 here is CASSGTSGGTYNEQFF. The CDR3 nucleotides read TGTGCCAGCAGTGGGACTAGCGGGGGCACCTACAATGAGCAGTTCTTC.

The chain employs TRBV5-1 and TRBJ1-1; maybe TRBD1 (5 bases). The CDR3 loop spans 18 amino acids. V lost 1 base and J 4 bases, leaving 23 bases between the germline ends. CDR1 is SGHRS and CDR2 is YFSETQ in the germline V gene. DNA for the CDR3: TGCGCCAGCAGCTTGAGGGAAGGCAGGGCGGTTTCCGGCACTGAAGCTTTCTTT. Its translation is CASSLREGRAVSGTEAFF.

The genes are TRBV6-1 and TRBJ2-3; D unclear. Between the trimmed V and J ends, which lost 6 bases and 4 bases, there was a span of 5 bases. The CDR3 length is 11 residues. CDR1 and CDR2 from the germline V gene are MNHNS and SASEGT. The CDR3 region has the DNA TGTGCCAGCAGGCAGTCAGATACGCAGTATTTT. It yields the protein CASRQSDTQYF.

The chain links TRBV7-2 to TRBJ1-2, with a tentative D call TRBD1 (6 bases). CDR1 is SGHTA, CDR2 FQGNSA, per germline. The CDR3 loop spans 13 amino acids. Trimming shortened V by 7 bases and J by 4 bases, and 13 bases separated the two germline ends. Here the CDR3 reads CASTQGGSYGYTF. As DNA, the CDR3 is TGTGCCAGCACCCAAGGGGGATCCTATGGCTACACCTTC.

V usage is TRBV29-1 and J usage is TRBJ1-2; D is possibly TRBD1 (6 bases). The CDR3 has 11 residues. V lost 6 bases, J lost 8 bases, and 13 bases lay in between. Germline V gene lookup returns CDR1 SQVTM and CDR2 ANQGSEA. The CDR3 sequence: CSVLPGDGYTF. Written as DNA, the CDR3 is TGCAGCGTGCTTCCAGGGGACGGCTACACCTTC.